This T cell receptor (beta chain) stems from a study of radiation and T cells in renal cell carcinoma. Study-wide results and caveats: From baseline, blood top tumor clonotypes peaked at 2 weeks post-radiation.

Turning to this clone: Its antigen remains unidentified.

The method was immunoSEQ multiplex PCR; TCRdb's version includes in-frame clones alone and lacks a portion of them. The data show 120,000 or so clones, about 81% seen once. The time point was: blood 2 weeks post-SBRT. The treatment here: 15 Gy SBRT to primary tumor, nephrectomy 4 weeks later. This material consisted of blood, taken from a patient whose treatment included radiotherapy and nephrectomy. This TCR was recovered from a man in his forties or fifties with renal cell carcinoma.

The CDR3 region has the DNA TGTGCCAGCAGTGCACAGGCCACGTACCAAGAGACCCAGTACTTC. It specifies CASSAQATYQETQYF. The chain recombines TRBV25-1 with TRBJ2-5, with D perhaps matching TRBD1 (5 bases). Germline-derived CDR1 and CDR2 are MGHDK and SYGVNS. The CDR3 length is 15 residues. V dropped 4 bases and J dropped 0 bases, with 12 bases sitting between them.